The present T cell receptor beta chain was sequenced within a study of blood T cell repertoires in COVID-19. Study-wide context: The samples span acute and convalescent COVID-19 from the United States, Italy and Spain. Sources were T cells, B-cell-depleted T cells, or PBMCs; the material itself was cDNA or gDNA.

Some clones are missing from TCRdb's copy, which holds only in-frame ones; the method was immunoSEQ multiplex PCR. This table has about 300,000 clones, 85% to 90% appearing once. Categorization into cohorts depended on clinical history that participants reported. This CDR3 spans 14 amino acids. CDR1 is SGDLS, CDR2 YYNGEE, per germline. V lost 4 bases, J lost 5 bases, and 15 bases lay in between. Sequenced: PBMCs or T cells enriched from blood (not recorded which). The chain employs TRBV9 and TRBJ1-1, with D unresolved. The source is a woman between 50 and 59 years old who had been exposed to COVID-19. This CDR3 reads CASSPVDKRTEAFF. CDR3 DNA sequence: TGTGCCAGCAGCCCCGTAGACAAACGGACTGAAGCTTTCTTT.